The 29 T cell receptor beta chains given below trace back to one sample, sequenced in a study of T-cell reconstitution after alpha-beta-depleted transplantation in children. Researchers prepared the TCRbeta library using unique molecular identifiers, the study reports. TCRdb ran MiXCR on the PCR reads and lists one entry per CDR3 protein. Among roughly 790,000 distinct CDR3 sequences listed, 15% to 20% were seen once. Sequences were derived from PBMCs, mostly from graft donor cells, sampled 360 days after TCRalphabeta/CD19-depleted stem cell transplant. The receptor source for this set is a male patient under 18 who had a stem cell transplant for acute lymphoblastic leukemia, so the T cells may come from the graft donor.

Ten or more counts support this clonotype. This chain links TRBV29-1 with TRBJ2-7; tentative D call: TRBD2 (6 bases). Trimming took off 4 bases at V and 3 bases at J, with 13 bases between the two ends. CDR3 length: 13 residues. Germline V lookup: CDR1 SQVTM, CDR2 ANQGSEA. This chain's CDR3 is CSVVAEKDYEQYF. In DNA, the CDR3 is TGCAGCGTTGTAGCGGAGAAGGACTACGAGCAGTACTTC.

The V gene is TRBV5-1, the J gene TRBJ2-3; a weak D match, TRBD2 (6 bases). The V end was cut by 6 bases, the J end by 4 bases, with 12 bases between. Germline V gene data show CDR1 as SGHRS and CDR2 as YFSETQ. The CDR3 has 13 residues. The CDR3: CASTSGVSDTQYF. DNA for the CDR3: TGCGCCAGCACATCGGGGGTCTCAGATACGCAGTATTTT.

The chain carries TRBV6-4 and TRBJ2-1; possible D gene TRBD1, 6 bases. V lost 5 bases and J 5 bases, leaving 16 bases between the germline ends. The CDR3 is 15 residues long. CDR1 and CDR2 from the germline V gene are MRHNA and SNTAGT. The DNA for the CDR3 is TGTGCCAGCAGTTTACAGGGAATCGGGAACAATGAGCAGTTCTTC. This gives the protein CASSLQGIGNNEQFF.

The rearrangement joins TRBV5-1 to TRBJ2-7; weak D call: TRBD1 (6 bases). The CDR3 is 14 residues long. Trimming left V 5 bases short and J 0 bases short, with 12 bases between. The germline gives CDR1 SGHRS, CDR2 YFSETQ. CDR3 residues: CASSIPTGSYEQYF. CDR3 coding DNA: TGCGCCAGCAGTATTCCGACAGGCTCCTACGAGCAGTACTTC.

This clonotype was detected ten times or more. V and J are TRBV5-1 and TRBJ2-1; TRBD2 matches 11 bases. J gave up 0 bases and V 2 bases, and 4 bases lay outside the gene matches. Germline loops: CDR1 SGHRS, CDR2 YFSETQ. The CDR3 loop spans 17 amino acids. CDR3 nucleotides: TGCGCCAGCAGCTTCCGACTAGCGGGGAGCTCCTACAATGAGCAGTTCTTC. This sequence encodes CASSFRLAGSSYNEQFF.

The chain combines TRBV18 with TRBJ1-3, with D unclear. CDR1 and CDR2 from the germline V gene are KGHSH and LQKENI. V was clipped by 5 bases and J by 2 bases, with 10 bases between them. This CDR3 is 14 amino acids long. CDR3: CASSINFPGNTIYF. CDR3 in DNA: TGTGCCAGCTCAATAAATTTCCCTGGAAACACCATATATTTT. The whole variable domain, remainder taken from reference TRBV18 and TRBJ1-3, is NAGVMQNPRHLVRRRGQEARLRCSPMKGHSHVYWYRQLPEEGLKFMVYLQKENIIDESGMPKERFSAEFPKEGPSILRIQQVVRGDSAAYFCASSINFPGNTIYFGEGSWLTVV.

The table lists this clonotype with a few counts. This chain uses TRBV21-1 with TRBJ2-3. TRBV21-1 is termed a pseudogene. This CDR3 has 14 residues. This chain's CDR3 is CASSTTEGTDTQYF. The CDR3 DNA is TGTGCCAGCAGCACCACAGAGGGCACAGATACGCAGTATTTT.

The chain carries TRBV12-3 or TRBV12-4 and TRBJ1-5; 7 nucleotides line up with TRBD1. The trim removed 6 bases at V and 5 bases at J, leaving 7 bases unmatched. The length of the CDR3 is 14 residues. CDR3 amino acids: CASRDKGAYQPQHF. CDR3 sequence (DNA): TGTGCCAGCAGAGATAAGGGGGCGTATCAGCCCCAGCATTTT.

The rearrangement uses TRBV19 and TRBJ1-2, with D possibly matching TRBD1 (6 bases). Between the trimmed V and J ends, which lost 5 bases and 7 bases, there was a span of 14 bases. In germline, CDR1 is LNHDA, CDR2 SQIVND (reference sequence). The CDR3 runs to 13 residues. DNA for the CDR3: TGTGCCAGTAGTCTGGGGGCCTCGTCTGGCTACACCTTC. Protein sequence: CASSLGASSGYTF. The complete variable domain, with remaining parts taken from reference TRBV19 and TRBJ1-2, reads DGGITQSPKYLFRKEGQNVTLSCEQNLNHDAMYWYRQDPGQGLRLIYYSQIVNDFQKGDIAEGYSVSREKKESFPLTVTSAQKNPTAFYLCASSLGASSGYTFGSGTRLTVV.

V gene TRBV2 combines with J gene TRBJ1-5, with a possible D match to TRBD1 (5 bases). From germline, CDR1 is SNHLY and CDR2 FYNNEI. With 7 bases removed from V and 9 bases from J, the gap between germline ends came to 22 bases. This CDR3 region has 15 residues. CDR3 sequence (DNA): TGTGCCAGCAAATCAGGGATACACTGGGATTCGCCCCAGCATTTT. Amino acid sequence: CASKSGIHWDSPQHF. The whole variable domain, filled in from reference TRBV2 and TRBJ1-5, reads EPEVTQTPSHQVTQMGQEVILRCVPISNHLYFYWYRQILGQKVEFLVSFYNNEISEKSEIFDDQFSVERPDGSNFTLKIRSTKLEDSAMYFCASKSGIHWDSPQHFGDGTRLSIL.

This clonotype was seen ten or more times. The rearrangement uses TRBV5-1 and TRBJ2-7, with D hard to call. This CDR3 is 15 amino acids long. Trimming pared 5 bases from V and 5 bases from J, leaving 20 bases between. Germline V gene sequence: CDR1 SGHRS, CDR2 YFSETQ. The CDR3, as DNA: TGCGCCAGCAGACTTGGGCGCCCACGCCCCCACGAGCAGTACTTC. It yields the protein CASRLGRPRPHEQYF.

This clonotype was recorded a few times. The V and J genes are TRBV7-3 and TRBJ2-1, with 7 bases identical to TRBD1. Germline CDR1 is SGHTA and CDR2 is FQGTGA. The CDR3 extends over 14 amino acids. Unmatched junction bases numbered 9, after V lost 4 bases and J lost 9 bases. The CDR3 coding sequence is TGTGCCAGCAGCTCGACCAGGGGGTCAATTGAGCAGTTCTTC. Protein product: CASSSTRGSIEQFF.

Points on this clonotype: One junction end disagrees with the germline gene, perhaps due to a read error. The V and J genes are TRBV5-1 and TRBJ1-1, with D possibly being TRBD1 (6 bases). The CDR3 covers 15 residues. Per the germline V gene, CDR1 is SGHRS and CDR2 is YFSETQ. CDR3 loop: CARSSPGVVNTEAFF. The CDR3 bases are TGCGCCAGAAGCTCACCAGGGGTAGTGAACACTGAAGCTTTCTTT.

In its sample, this clonotype was seen a few times. The chain links TRBV15 to TRBJ1-2; D not certain. CDR3 length: 14 amino acids. Germline-derived CDR1 and CDR2 are LNHNV and YYDKDF (reference sequence). Deletions cut 4 bases from V and 1 base from J, with 10 bases between. The CDR3 loop reads CATSMYDVNYGYTF. The CDR3 region has the DNA TGTGCCACCAGCATGTATGACGTTAACTATGGCTACACCTTC. The full variable domain, with the rest looked up from reference TRBV15 and TRBJ1-2, is DAMVIQNPRYQVTQFGKPVTLSCSQTLNHNVMYWYQQKSSQAPKLLFHYYDKDFNNEADTPDNFQSRRPNTSFCFLDIRSPGLGDTAMYLCATSMYDVNYGYTFGSGTRLTVV.

This chain uses TRBV12-3 or TRBV12-4 with TRBJ2-7, with a tentative D call TRBD1 (6 bases). Trimming shortened V by 5 bases and J by 3 bases, and 14 bases separated the two germline ends. The CDR3 sequence is 14 residues long. The CDR3 is CASSATGTNYEQYF. The CDR3 nucleotides read TGTGCCAGCAGTGCAACCGGGACAAACTACGAGCAGTACTTC.

The chain carries TRBV12-3 or TRBV12-4 and TRBJ2-7, with 10 nucleotides matching TRBD1. V lost 6 bases, J lost 3 bases, and 5 bases stayed unmatched. The CDR3 sequence is 14 residues long. The DNA of the CDR3 is TGTGCCAGCAGCTTTTGGGACAGGGGCTACGAGCAGTACTTC. Protein: CASSFWDRGYEQYF.

DNA for the CDR3: TGTGCCAGCAGTGACTCGCCGGCTAGCGGGAGGCTAGATACGCAGTATTTT. It codes for CASSDSPASGRLDTQYF. V gene TRBV6-4 combines with J gene TRBJ2-3, with 11 nucleotides matching TRBD2. The CDR3 is made up of 17 amino acids. Germline CDR1 reads MRHNA; CDR2 reads SNTAGT. V dropped 0 bases and J dropped 5; count of bases not matched to a gene: 7.

This chain connects TRBV19 to TRBJ2-7, with 7 bases fitting TRBD2. Trimming at V came to 3 bases and at J to 4 bases, leaving 3 bases not matched to a gene. CDR1 and CDR2 from the germline V gene are LNHDA and SQIVND (reference sequence). The CDR3 length is 13 residues. CDR3 sequence reads: CASSINGRYEQYF. DNA for the CDR3: TGTGCCAGTAGTATCAACGGGAGGTACGAGCAGTACTTC.

This clonotype was detected a few times. The chain employs TRBV18 and TRBJ1-1; D is unresolved. The CDR3 loop spans 15 amino acids. V dropped 4 bases and J dropped 3 bases, with 15 bases sitting between them. Germline loops: CDR1 KGHSH, CDR2 LQKENI. The CDR3 coding sequence is TGTGCCAGCTCACACGTGCCAGACGTGGACACTGAAGCTTTCTTT. Its protein is CASSHVPDVDTEAFF.

In DNA, the CDR3 is TGTGCCACCAGTGATCGCACCGGGGACGGCCTGATTAGATACCGCGAAAAACTGTTTTTT. It translates to CATSDRTGDGLIRYREKLFF. This chain uses TRBV24-1 with TRBJ1-4; D perhaps matches TRBD1 (5 bases). Trimming cost V 3 bases and J 8 bases, with 30 bases left between them. This CDR3 spans 20 amino acids. From germline, CDR1 is KGHDR and CDR2 SFDVKD.

The CDR3 sequence is CASGRRESYGYTF. The CDR3 nucleotides read TGTGCCAGCGGGAGGAGGGAGAGCTATGGCTACACCTTC. The chain combines TRBV12-3 or TRBV12-4 with TRBJ1-2; D is undetermined. This CDR3 spans 13 amino acids. V was trimmed by 8 bases and J by 4 bases, leaving 14 bases between them.

The chain employs TRBV7-7 and TRBJ1-6; tentatively, D is TRBD1 (6 bases). CDR1 and CDR2 (germline): SSHAT, FNYEAQ (reference sequence). There are 16 residues in the CDR3. V was pared by 5 bases and J by 3 bases, with 14 bases between. The CDR3 loop is CASSPPQGHYNSPLHF. DNA of the CDR3: TGTGCCAGCAGCCCACCCCAGGGGCACTATAATTCACCCCTCCACTTT. The variable domain in full, with the rest retrieved from reference TRBV7-7 and TRBJ1-6, is GAGVSQSPRYKVTKRGQDVTLRCDPISSHATLYWYQQALGQGPEFLTYFNYEAQPDKSGLPSDRFSAERPEGSISTLTIQRTEQRDSAMYRCASSPPQGHYNSPLHFGNGTRLTVT.

A few counts support this clonotype. J is TRBJ2-1 and V is TRBV10-3, with 7 bases identical to TRBD1. Trimming took 10 bases from V and 4 from J; bases not matched to a gene: 7. The CDR3 covers 13 residues. CDR1 is ENHRY and CDR2 is SYGVKD in the germline V gene. The CDR3 loop is CATGTEEYNEQFF. In DNA form, the CDR3 reads TGTGCCACGGGGACAGAGGAGTACAATGAGCAGTTCTTC.

The J gene is TRBJ2-2, the V gene TRBV3-1; D not resolved. The CDR3 runs to 14 residues. V was pared by 4 bases and J by 6 bases, with 12 bases between. The germline CDR1 and CDR2 sequences are LGHDT and YNNKEL (reference sequence). The CDR3 loop is CASSPSTRPGELFF. CDR3 in DNA: TGTGCCAGCAGCCCCTCGACCCGACCCGGGGAGCTGTTTTTT.

This chain uses TRBV4-1 with TRBJ2-7; TRBD1 matches 9 bases. This CDR3 is 13 amino acids long. Germline CDR1 and CDR2: MGHRA and YSYEKL. The V gene end was trimmed by 7 bases and the J gene end by 2 bases; junction bases not matched to a gene: 3. CDR3 DNA sequence: TGCGCCAGCAAACGGACAGGGGCCTACGAGCAGTACTTC. Its protein is CASKRTGAYEQYF.

The V and J genes are TRBV3-1 and TRBJ2-2; no clear D. Trimming cost V 1 base and J 3 bases, with 9 bases left between them. Germline assignment: CDR1 LGHDT and CDR2 YNNKEL (reference sequence). This CDR3 spans 15 amino acids. The chain's CDR3 is CASSQVVLYTGELFF. In nucleotides, the CDR3 is TGTGCCAGCAGCCAAGTGGTCCTTTACACCGGGGAGCTGTTTTTT.

The V call is TRBV21-1, the J call TRBJ2-1; the D call in the table, TRBD1, was not verified against the DNA. TRBV21-1 has pseudogene status. This CDR3 spans 16 amino acids. CDR3 protein: CASSKSGQGARNEQFF. CDR3 DNA sequence: TGTGCCAGCAGCAAATCAGGACAGGGGGCGAGGAATGAGCAGTTCTTC.

The V and J genes are TRBV7-3 and TRBJ2-7, with 8 bases aligning to TRBD1. This CDR3 has 16 amino acids. J lost 3 bases, V lost 4 bases, and 11 bases had no gene match. Germline assignment: CDR1 SGHTA and CDR2 FQGTGA. CDR3 nucleotide sequence: TGTGCCAGCAGCTCGCGAGGGGGGACAGGTTACTACGAGCAGTACTTC. Its translation: CASSSRGGTGYYEQYF.

The V and J genes are TRBV3-1 and TRBJ2-6; TRBD2 matches 8 bases. CDR1 is LGHDT, CDR2 YNNKEL, per germline (reference sequence). Trimming cost V 3 bases and J 0 bases; bases outside gene matches: 7. This CDR3 is built from 18 residues. The CDR3 nucleotides read TGTGCCAGCAGCCAGCGGACTAGCACCTACTCTGGGGCCAACGTCCTGACTTTC. It is translated as CASSQRTSTYSGANVLTF.